The 23 T cell receptor beta chains below come from one sample, sequenced in a study of T cell changes during pregnancy in multiple sclerosis. Here immunoSEQ multiplex PCR was the method, and the copy in TCRdb shows in-frame clones only, minus some. This table has tens of thousands of clones, 93% appearing once. The source material was peripheral blood, sampled in the second trimester of pregnancy. Source of these receptors: a female donor in good health, enrolled as a control in a pregnancy study.

The V gene is TRBV9, the J gene TRBJ2-3, with D possibly being TRBD2 (5 bases). With 0 bases removed from V and 1 base from J, the gap between germline ends came to 12 bases. This CDR3 comprises 16 residues. Germline V gene lookup returns CDR1 SGDLS and CDR2 YYNGEE. This CDR3 is CASSVEASRRTDTQYF. CDR3 sequence (DNA): TGTGCCAGCAGCGTAGAGGCTAGCCGACGCACAGATACGCAGTATTTT. Combining the CDR3 with reference TRBV9 and TRBJ2-3 gives the whole variable domain DSGVTQTPKHLITATGQRVTLRCSPRSGDLSVYWYQQSLDQGLQFLIQYYNGEERAKGNILERFSAQQFPDLHSELNLSSLELGDSALYFCASSVEASRRTDTQYFGPGTRLTVL.

The chain carries TRBV2 and TRBJ2-1, with 14 bases lining up with TRBD2. The V segment lost 5 bases and the J segment 10 bases; nucleotides outside the gene matches: 7. This CDR3 is 15 amino acids long. Germline CDR1 and CDR2: SNHLY and FYNNEI. The CDR3 sequence: CASSLTSGGVGEQFF. In DNA form, the CDR3 reads TGTGCCAGCAGTCTGACTAGCGGGGGGGTAGGGGAGCAGTTCTTC.

The chain carries TRBV6-5 and TRBJ1-2, with a possible D match to TRBD1 (5 bases). CDR1 and CDR2 from the germline V gene are MNHEY and SVGAGI. The CDR3 contains 13 residues. The V end lost 0 bases, the J end lost 7 bases, and 9 bases lay between the germline ends. The CDR3 here is CASSYSGQGGYTF. The CDR3 nucleotides are TGTGCCAGCAGTTACTCAGGCCAGGGTGGCTACACCTTC.

The chain is built from TRBV13 and TRBJ1-1; 8 positions agree with TRBD1. The germline gives CDR1 PRHDT, CDR2 FYEKMQ (reference sequence). With 5 bases clipped from V and 7 bases from J, the junction kept 6 bases outside the gene matches. The CDR3 has 13 residues. This CDR3 is CASSTDRGFEAFF. The CDR3 DNA is TGTGCCAGCAGCACAGACAGGGGATTTGAAGCTTTCTTT.

V and J are TRBV5-6 and TRBJ1-2; 10 positions agree with TRBD1. The CDR3 totals 17 residues. CDR1 is SGHDT and CDR2 is YYEEEE in the germline V gene. The J segment lost 5 bases and the V segment lost 0 bases, leaving 10 bases of the junction unmatched. The CDR3 nucleotides read TGTGCCAGCAGCTTGGTGTCGGGACAGGGGTATAATTATGGCTACACCTTC. Protein: CASSLVSGQGYNYGYTF.

The chain links TRBV7-3 to TRBJ1-1, with D possibly being TRBD1 (5 bases). Between the trimmed V and J ends, which lost 1 base and 5 bases, there was a span of 17 bases. The germline CDR1 and CDR2 sequences are SGHTA and FQGTGA. The CDR3 runs 16 residues. CDR3 DNA sequence: TGTGCCAGCAGCTTAAGTGGGGGGATTGTTGGAACTGAAGCTTTCTTT. Amino acids: CASSLSGGIVGTEAFF.

The CDR3 sequence is CASSLAGDGYTF. Here the CDR3 DNA reads TGTGCCAGCAGCTTGGCCGGGGATGGCTACACCTTC. This chain joins TRBV5-6 and TRBJ1-2, with no clear D. CDR1 is SGHDT, CDR2 YYEEEE, per germline. V lost 0 bases, J lost 6 bases, and 6 bases lay in between. The CDR3 runs 12 residues.

The chain recombines TRBV27 with TRBJ2-7; D may be TRBD1 (6 bases). This CDR3 comprises 15 residues. The germline V gene has CDR1 MNHEY and CDR2 SMNVEV (reference sequence). V was pared by 2 bases and J by 0 bases, with 11 bases between. The CDR3 DNA reads as TGTGCCAGCAGTTTAGAGACAGGCGACTCCTACGAGCAGTACTTC. Translation: CASSLETGDSYEQYF.

This clone was recorded only once. The chain has TRBV7-2 and TRBJ2-5; D not resolved. This CDR3 is built from 14 residues. Looked up from germline, CDR1 is SGHTA and CDR2 is FQGNSA. V was cut by 1 base and J by 4 bases, with 10 bases left in between. CDR3 in amino acids: CASSLGPEVETQYF. CDR3 in DNA: TGTGCCAGCAGCTTAGGGCCCGAGGTAGAGACCCAGTACTTC.

The rearrangement links TRBV15 to TRBJ1-1, with D uncertain. Germline V gives CDR1 LNHNV, CDR2 YYDKDF (reference sequence). The germline V and J ends were trimmed by 0 bases and 6 bases, with 5 bases remaining between them. This CDR3 contains 12 residues. Here the CDR3 DNA reads TGTGCCACCAGCAGAGACGGGTCTGAAGCTTTCTTT. Protein: CATSRDGSEAFF.

V is TRBV29-1 and J is TRBJ1-1; TRBD1 might be the D (6 bases). V lost 4 bases and J lost 0, with 9 bases in between. Germline values: CDR1 SQVTM, CDR2 ANQGSEA. The CDR3 sequence is 13 residues long. Written as DNA, the CDR3 is TGCAGCGTTGTCTACAGGGTGAACACTGAAGCTTTCTTT. Protein product: CSVVYRVNTEAFF.

This chain connects TRBV14 to TRBJ2-7, with 9 bases aligning to TRBD1. The CDR3 totals 16 residues. Germline lookup yields CDR1 SGHDN and CDR2 FVKESK. J lost 5 bases, V lost 2 bases, and 10 bases had no gene match. This chain's CDR3 is CASSQLGTGRENEQYF. CDR3 in DNA: TGTGCCAGCAGCCAACTAGGGACAGGGAGGGAAAACGAGCAGTACTTC.

This chain joins TRBV19 and TRBJ2-2, with a weak D call TRBD1 (6 bases). The CDR3 is made up of 16 amino acids. The germline gives CDR1 LNHDA, CDR2 SQIVND (reference sequence). With 6 bases removed from V and 2 bases from J, the gap between germline ends came to 16 bases. The CDR3: CASRSPPDRNTGELFF. The CDR3 region has the DNA TGTGCCAGTAGGTCCCCCCCGGACAGAAACACCGGGGAGCTGTTTTTT.

This chain connects TRBV14 to TRBJ2-3; weak D call: TRBD1 (6 bases). The CDR3 loop spans 16 amino acids. CDR1 is SGHDN and CDR2 is FVKESK in the germline V gene. Trimming took 2 bases from V and 2 from J, leaving 14 bases between them. CDR3 loop: CASSQRQGSSTDTQYF. CDR3 nucleotides: TGTGCCAGCAGCCAACGCCAGGGGTCCTCCACAGATACGCAGTATTTT.

The V call is TRBV25-1, the J call TRBJ1-2, with no clear D. Per germline, CDR1 MGHDK and CDR2 SYGVNS. V was cut by 4 bases and J by 4 bases, with 10 bases left in between. The CDR3 has 13 amino acids. The CDR3 bases are TGTGCCAGCAGTGGAGGGTATAGCTATGGCTACACCTTC. Translating gives CASSGGYSYGYTF.

V is TRBV7-7 and J is TRBJ2-5; 7 nucleotides match TRBD2. CDR1 SSHAT and CDR2 FNYEAQ come from the germline V gene (reference sequence). J was trimmed by 5 bases and V by 2 bases; bases with no gene match: 2. The CDR3 contains 13 residues. In DNA form, the CDR3 reads TGTGCCAGCAGCTTAATGGGGGGGGAGACCCAGTACTTC. Translated: CASSLMGGETQYF. Drawing the rest from reference TRBV7-7 and TRBJ2-5, the complete variable domain is GAGVSQSPRYKVTKRGQDVTLRCDPISSHATLYWYQQALGQGPEFLTYFNYEAQPDKSGLPSDRFSAERPEGSISTLTIQRTEQRDSAMYRCASSLMGGETQYFGPGTRLLVL.

J is TRBJ1-1 and V is TRBV4-1, with TRBD1 matching 8 bases. Germline values: CDR1 MGHRA, CDR2 YSYEKL. The V segment lost 1 base and the J segment 10 bases; nucleotides outside the gene matches: 14. The CDR3 totals 16 residues. CDR3 loop: CASSQGTGRDRFGAFF. The CDR3 DNA follows: TGCGCCAGCAGCCAAGGGACAGGGAGGGATAGATTTGGAGCTTTCTTT.

This chain joins TRBV7-2 and TRBJ2-5, with a tentative D call TRBD1 (6 bases). In germline, CDR1 is SGHTA, CDR2 FQGNSA. The CDR3 is made up of 14 amino acids. Trimming shortened V by 4 bases and J by 2 bases, and 11 bases separated the two germline ends. In DNA form, the CDR3 reads TGTGCCAGCAGCTCCCTGGGGGCACAAGAGACCCAGTACTTC. It specifies CASSSLGAQETQYF.

The chain employs TRBV9 and TRBJ2-7, with D tentatively TRBD2 (7 bases). Per germline, CDR1 SGDLS and CDR2 YYNGEE. The CDR3 is 15 amino acids. Between the trimmed V and J ends, which lost 3 bases and 0 bases, there was a span of 13 bases. DNA for the CDR3: TGTGCCAGCAGCGAAGGGGGAGGGAGCTCCTACGAGCAGTACTTC. Its protein product is CASSEGGGSSYEQYF.

The table lists this clone with a count of one. V and J are TRBV4-3 and TRBJ1-2, with TRBD1 as a possible D gene (6 bases). The ends were cut back, 1 base at V and 4 bases at J, with 13 bases in the middle. The CDR3 totals 15 residues. Germline V CDR1 and CDR2: LGHNA, YSLEER. The CDR3, as DNA: TGCGCCAGCAGCCAAGTCGGGGGGCTAGGCTATGGCTACACCTTC. It specifies CASSQVGGLGYGYTF.

The J gene is TRBJ2-1, the V gene TRBV4-3; 8 positions agree with TRBD2. V gave up 0 bases and J gave up 5 bases; unmatched junction bases: 6. CDR3 length equals 16 residues. Germline V gene data show CDR1 as LGHNA and CDR2 as YSLEER. Written as DNA, the CDR3 is TGCGCCAGCAGCCAAGATCGGGCGGGGGGTGACAATGAGCAGTTCTTC. Residues: CASSQDRAGGDNEQFF.

J is TRBJ1-2 and V is TRBV12-5; a possible D gene is TRBD1 (5 bases). The CDR3 totals 13 residues. The V end lost 4 bases, the J end lost 0 bases, and 6 bases lay between the germline ends. Germline CDR1 and CDR2: LGHNT and FRNRAP. The CDR3 DNA reads as TGTGCTAGTGGTTGGGGGGCTAACTATGGCTACACCTTC. It encodes CASGWGANYGYTF.

CDR3 loop: CASSQGMGADTGELFF. In DNA, the CDR3 is TGCGCCAGCAGCCAAGGGATGGGGGCGGACACCGGGGAGCTGTTTTTT. The rearrangement uses TRBV4-3 and TRBJ2-2; possibly TRBD1 for D (6 bases). Germline lookup yields CDR1 LGHNA and CDR2 YSLEER. Trimming removed 1 base from V and 3 bases from J, with 12 bases in between. The CDR3 is 16 amino acids.